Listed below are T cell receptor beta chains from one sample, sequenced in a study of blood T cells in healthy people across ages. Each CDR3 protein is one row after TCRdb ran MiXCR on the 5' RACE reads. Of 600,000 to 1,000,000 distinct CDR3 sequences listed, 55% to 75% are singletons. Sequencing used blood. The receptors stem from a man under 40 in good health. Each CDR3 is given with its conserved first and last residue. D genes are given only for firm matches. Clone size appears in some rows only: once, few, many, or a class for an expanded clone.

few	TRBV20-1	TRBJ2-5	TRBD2	CSAGSGSLLETQYF	TGCAGTGCGGGTAGCGGGAGTCTCTTGGAGACCCAGTACTTC
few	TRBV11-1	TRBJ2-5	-	CASSLVGGYQETQYF	TGTGCCAGCAGCTTAGTAGGCGGATACCAAGAGACCCAGTACTTC
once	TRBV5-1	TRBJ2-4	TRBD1	CASSRTGGSKNIQYF	TGCGCCAGCAGCCGCACAGGGGGATCCAAAAACATTCAGTACTTC
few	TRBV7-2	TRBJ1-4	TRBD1	CASSLAPGTGGEKLFF	TGTGCCAGCAGCTTAGCCCCCGGGACAGGCGGGGAAAAACTGTTTTTT
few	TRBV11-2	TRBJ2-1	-	CASSLGTTFYNEQFF	TGTGCCAGCAGCTTAGGGACTACCTTCTACAATGAGCAGTTCTTC
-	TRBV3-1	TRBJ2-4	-	CASSQIVSGGNIQYF	TGTGCCAGCAGCCAAATCGTTTCGGGCGGAAACATTCAGTACTTC
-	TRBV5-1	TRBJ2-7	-	CASSFSGGPGQAFFYEQYF	TGCGCCAGCAGCTTTTCGGGGGGGCCGGGACAGGCTTTTTTCTACGAGCAGTACTTC
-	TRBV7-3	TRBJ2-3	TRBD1	CASGQGGSDTQYF	TGTGCCAGCGGACAGGGGGGTTCAGATACGCAGTATTTT
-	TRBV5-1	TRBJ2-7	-	CASSVKGRSEQYF	TGCGCCAGCAGCGTCAAGGGACGTAGCGAGCAGTACTTC
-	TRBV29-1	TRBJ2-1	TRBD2	CSVERTSHEQFF	TGCAGCGTTGAAAGGACTAGTCATGAGCAGTTCTTC
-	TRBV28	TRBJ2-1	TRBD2	CASSTFSASGTLWHYNEQFF	TGTGCCAGCAGCACCTTTTCGGCTAGCGGGACTCTATGGCACTACAATGAGCAGTTCTTC
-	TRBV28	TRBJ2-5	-	CASNRDGERYF	TGTGCCAGCAACAGGGATGGCGAGCGGTACTTC
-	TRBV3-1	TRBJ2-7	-	CASSQVFSGLSSDGAVYSYEQYF	TGTGCCAGCAGCCAAGTTTTTTCTGGTCTGTCGTCGGATGGGGCAGTTTACTCCTACGAGCAGTACTTC
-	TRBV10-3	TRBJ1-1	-	CAISDESSNTEAFF	TGTGCCATCAGCGACGAGAGTTCGAACACTGAAGCTTTCTTT
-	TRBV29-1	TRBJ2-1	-	CSVGRGLGEQFF	TGCAGCGTTGGACGAGGTCTGGGTGAGCAGTTCTTC
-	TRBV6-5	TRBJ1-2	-	CASSYSIGGGYGYTF	TGTGCCAGCAGTTACTCGATCGGAGGGGGCTATGGCTACACCTTC
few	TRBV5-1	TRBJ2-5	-	CASSLDWGGTQYF	TGCGCCAGCAGCCTCGACTGGGGTGGGACCCAGTACTTC
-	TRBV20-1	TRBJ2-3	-	CSATPGTSGSTDTQYF	TGCAGTGCTACCCCCGGGACCAGCGGGAGCACAGATACGCAGTATTTT
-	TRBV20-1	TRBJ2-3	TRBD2	CSASATRGAGDTQYF	TGCAGTGCTAGCGCTACGCGGGGGGCTGGGGATACGCAGTATTTT
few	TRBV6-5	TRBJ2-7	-	CASSSPVSEQYF	TGTGCCAGCAGTTCCCCGGTTTCCGAGCAGTACTTC
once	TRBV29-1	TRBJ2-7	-	CSAEDLESEQYF	TGCAGCGCTGAAGATCTCGAGAGCGAGCAGTACTTC
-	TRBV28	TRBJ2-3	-	CASSLDRTSTDTQYF	TGTGCCAGCAGTCTCGACAGAACTAGCACAGATACGCAGTATTTT
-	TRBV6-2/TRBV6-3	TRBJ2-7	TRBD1	CASSSYPGTGTMYEQYF	TGTGCCAGCAGTTCCTACCCCGGGACAGGAACAATGTACGAGCAGTACTTC
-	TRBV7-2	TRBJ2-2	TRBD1	CASSKGDRAGELFF	TGTGCCAGCAGCAAGGGAGACAGGGCCGGGGAGCTGTTTTTT
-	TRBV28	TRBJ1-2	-	CASSKGTQWLNYGYTF	TGTGCCAGCTCCAAGGGGACCCAGTGGTTAAACTATGGCTACACCTTC
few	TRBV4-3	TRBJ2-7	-	CASSQGTGPYEQYF	TGCGCCAGCAGCCAGGGGACTGGTCCCTACGAGCAGTACTTC
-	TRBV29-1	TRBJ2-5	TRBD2	CSALGLAGGLPYF	TGCAGCGCCCTGGGACTAGCGGGAGGGCTTCCGTACTTC
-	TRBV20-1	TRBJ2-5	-	CSARDLTGVGTQYF	TGCAGTGCTAGGGACTTGACGGGAGTTGGGACCCAGTACTTC
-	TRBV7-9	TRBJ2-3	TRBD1	CASSRPGDRGSDTQYF	TGTGCCAGCAGCCGACCAGGGGACAGGGGGTCAGATACGCAGTATTTT